Below are 12 T cell receptor beta chains sequenced from a single sample in a study of blood T cell repertoires in COVID-19. Method: immunoSEQ multiplex PCR; TCRdb's copy keeps in-frame clones and lacks some. The sample records a few hundred thousand clones, around nine tenths being singletons. Sample: peripheral blood. These receptors originate from a man aged 55-75 years who had recovered from COVID-19.

This sequence joins TRBV5-1 and TRBJ1-5, with D tentatively TRBD1 (6 bases). CDR1 is SGHRS and CDR2 is YFSETQ in the germline V gene. Trimming took 4 bases from V and 0 from J, leaving 8 bases between them. The CDR3 runs 14 residues. The CDR3 nucleotides read TGCGCCAGCAGCCCGACAGGTAGCAATCAGCCCCAGCATTTT. It yields the protein CASSPTGSNQPQHF.

The gene calls are TRBV7-2 and TRBJ2-5, with TRBD2 matching 12 bases. J was trimmed by 3 bases and V by 5 bases; bases with no gene match: 13. There are 18 residues in the CDR3. Germline V gives CDR1 SGHTA, CDR2 FQGNSA. The CDR3 protein is CASSLVLAGGGKKETQYF. The DNA for the CDR3 is TGTGCCAGCAGCCTGGTTCTAGCGGGGGGGGGCAAAAAAGAGACCCAGTACTTC.

This clone was counted a single time. The chain couples TRBV30 to TRBJ1-5; possible D gene TRBD1, 6 bases. The CDR3 has 18 amino acids. In germline, CDR1 is GTSNPN, CDR2 SVGIG (reference sequence). V was shortened by 0 bases and J by 0 bases, with 18 bases between the two germline ends. CDR3 coding DNA: TGTGCCTGGAGTGTAGGGCGGACAGCGAGATATAGCAATCAGCCCCAGCATTTT. Its protein product is CAWSVGRTARYSNQPQHF.

This clone was detected only once. V gene TRBV5-1 combines with J gene TRBJ2-4, with TRBD2 matching over 8 bases. The CDR3 runs to 16 residues. Trimming took 0 bases from V and 5 from J; bases not matched to a gene: 7. Per the germline V gene, CDR1 is SGHRS and CDR2 is YFSETQ. CDR3 coding DNA: TGCGCCAGCAGCTTGGATGGCGGGGGGAATCAAAACATTCAGTACTTC. It encodes CASSLDGGGNQNIQYF.

J is TRBJ1-5 and V is TRBV4-1; the D gene is possibly TRBD1 (6 bases). The germline V and J ends were trimmed by 1 base and 5 bases, with 18 bases remaining between them. CDR1 is MGHRA and CDR2 is YSYEKL in the germline V gene. This CDR3 spans 17 amino acids. This CDR3 is CASSQVMGARDDQPQHF. The CDR3 nucleotides are TGCGCCAGCAGCCAAGTAATGGGGGCAAGGGACGATCAGCCCCAGCATTTT.

The chain couples TRBV7-8 to TRBJ2-5; D uncertain. CDR1 and CDR2 from the germline V gene are SGHVS and FQNEAQ. The CDR3 length is 11 residues. Trimming took off 5 bases at V and 3 bases at J, with 4 bases between the two ends. CDR3 in DNA: TGTGCCAGCAGCACTAAAGAGACCCAGTACTTC. Its protein is CASSTKETQYF.

The chain joins TRBV29-1 to TRBJ1-2; D is uncertain. Per the germline V gene, CDR1 is SQVTM and CDR2 is ANQGSEA. V lost 5 bases to trimming and J lost 2 bases, with 9 bases between them. The length of the CDR3 is 12 residues. CDR3 bases: TGCAGCGTTTTAGCAGAAAACTATGGCTACACCTTC. Encoded protein: CSVLAENYGYTF.

This clone showed up just once. The genes are TRBV14 and TRBJ1-6; D unresolved. The CDR3 has 12 amino acids. Germline CDR1 SGHDN, CDR2 FVKESK. V shed 6 bases and J shed 3 bases, with 3 bases lying between them. The CDR3 coding sequence is TGTGCCAGCAGTAGCTATAATTCACCCCTCCACTTT. Its translation: CASSSYNSPLHF. The whole variable domain, filled in from reference TRBV14 and TRBJ1-6, reads EAGVTQFPSHSVIEKGQTVTLRCDPISGHDNLYWYRRVMGKEIKFLLHFVKESKQDESGMPNNRFLAERTGGTYSTLKVQPAELEDSGVYFCASSSYNSPLHFGNGTRLTVT.

The rearrangement joins TRBV12-5 to TRBJ1-2; tentative D call: TRBD1 (6 bases). In germline, CDR1 is LGHNT, CDR2 FRNRAP. The CDR3 contains 15 residues. V lost 5 bases, J lost 2 bases, and 15 bases lay in between. CDR3 bases: TGTGCTAGTGGTGCCTGGGGGCTGGGGAACTATGGCTACACCTTC. Protein product: CASGAWGLGNYGYTF.

V gene TRBV5-5 combines with J gene TRBJ1-4; 7 bases are a match to TRBD1. Germline loops: CDR1 SGHKS, CDR2 YYEKEE (reference sequence). The CDR3 has 16 residues. V gave up 0 bases and J gave up 8 bases; unmatched junction bases: 10. Here the CDR3 reads CASSLAVEGAGEKLFF. The CDR3 nucleotides read TGTGCCAGCAGCTTGGCCGTGGAGGGGGCAGGGGAAAAACTGTTTTTT.

This clone was observed a single time. The chain carries TRBV29-1 and TRBJ2-5; D is possibly TRBD2 (6 bases). The ends were cut back, 8 bases at V and 4 bases at J, with 11 bases in the middle. The CDR3 sequence is 11 residues long. Germline V gene lookup returns CDR1 SQVTM and CDR2 ANQGSEA. CDR3 sequence (DNA): TGCAGCTCGGGGGTCGGAGAGACCCAGTACTTC. Protein sequence: CSSGVGETQYF.

The genes are TRBV28 and TRBJ1-2, with 12 positions matching TRBD1. This CDR3 is 15 amino acids long. Germline V gene data show CDR1 as MDHEN and CDR2 as SYDVKM. Trimming removed 4 bases from V and 7 bases from J; junction bases left unmatched: 7. CDR3 DNA sequence: TGTGCCAGCAGTTCCCTGGGACAGGGGGCTTTTGGCTACACCTTC. Translated, it gives CASSSLGQGAFGYTF.